This T cell receptor beta chain appears in the sequencing data of a study of Ad26.COV2.S vaccination and SARS-CoV-2 variants. The protocol was immunoSEQ multiplex PCR, while the TCRdb copy is restricted to in-frame clones and leaves out a portion. The table has about 680,000 clones, about 90% seen once. This CDR3 has 14 amino acids. Germline CDR1 reads LGHNA; CDR2 reads YNFKEQ. Trimming removed 1 base at V and 6 bases at J, with 12 bases between. Treatment noted: some 20 received Ad26.COV2.S at low or high dose, single or two shots; several received placebo; per-sample allocation not given. Each sample was drawn 63 days after the first injection (of vaccine or placebo).

The chain combines TRBV4-2 with TRBJ1-1, with D unclear. The clonotype originates from a person between 18 and 59 years old who received the Ad26.COV2.S COVID-19 vaccine or a placebo. The specimen was peripheral blood, collected in a trial of Ad26.COV2.S vaccine versus placebo. Here the CDR3 DNA reads TGTGCCAGCAGCCAAGTTGCGGCGGAGGCTGAAGCTTTCTTT. It is translated as CASSQVAAEAEAFF.